This entry describes one TCR beta chain. These data are taken from a study of control samples from healthy donors and cancer patients. TCRdb's table, derived via immunoSEQ multiplex PCR, lists solely in-frame clones and lacks some. Among 390,000 or so clones, more than 80% were seen once, and the ten largest hold 5% to 7%. Germline lookup yields CDR1 SNHLY and CDR2 FYNNEI. Trimming removed 5 bases at V and 4 bases at J, with 12 bases between. CDR3 size: 14 residues. The origin of this receptor is a man aged 40-55 years with head and neck cancer. The chain carries TRBV2 and TRBJ2-4, with a weak D call TRBD2 (6 bases). Specimen: PBMCs. CDR3: CASSSRDAKNIQYF. DNA of the CDR3: TGTGCCAGCAGTTCGCGGGACGCAAAAAACATTCAGTACTTC.